A selection of T cell receptor beta chains follows, all from one sample in a study of breast tumors, draining lymph nodes, adjacent tissues. MiXCR, run by TCRdb on the multiplex PCR reads, gives a single entry per CDR3 protein. The top ten clones hold more than 0.9% of a sample with approximately 100,000 distinct CDR3 sequences, about 20% of them seen once. The sequenced material came from axillary lymph node tissue. These receptors all come from a female donor with breast cancer. Some clones in this sample may be carry-over from other donors' samples. Both conserved end residues are part of each CDR3. D genes are given only for firm matches. Some rows mark clone size as missing; the rest say once, few, many or name a class of expanded clone.

cdr3_length	d_call	clone_size	v_call	j_call	cdr3_aa	cdr3_nt
15	.	few	TRBV19	TRBJ2-2	CASSQRFRGAGELFF	TGTGCCAGTAGTCAACGGTTCAGGGGAGCCGGGGAGCTGTTTTTT
16	.	once	TRBV18	TRBJ1-3	CASSPVSGVSGNTIYF	TGTGCCAGCTCACCAGTTTCCGGGGTCTCTGGAAACACCATATATTTT
14	.	.	TRBV3-1	TRBJ1-4	CASSQYRGGGKLFF	TGTGCCAGCAGCCAATATAGGGGAGGGGGAAAACTGTTTTTT
17	TRBD2	once	TRBV7-9	TRBJ2-3	CASSTIAGGRAGDTQYF	TGTGCCAGCAGCACTATAGCTGGCGGGAGGGCAGGAGATACGCAGTATTTT
13	.	many	TRBV5-1	TRBJ1-5	CASSGGRGQPQHF	TGCGCCAGCAGCGGGGGCCGAGGTCAGCCCCAGCATTTT
15	.	many	TRBV14	TRBJ2-6	CASSFRTSGANVLTF	TGTGCCAGCAGCTTCCGGACGTCGGGGGCCAACGTCCTGACTTTC
17	.	many	TRBV5-8	TRBJ2-3	CASSPPWGIGDTDTQYF	TGTGCCAGCAGCCCTCCCTGGGGGATTGGGGACACAGATACGCAGTATTTT
16	.	.	TRBV10-3	TRBJ1-1	CAISDRGRQRNTEAFF	TGTGCCATCAGTGACCGGGGGAGACAGCGGAACACTGAAGCTTTCTTT
14	.	few	TRBV5-8	TRBJ2-3	CASSPDRATDTQYF	TGTGCCAGCAGCCCCGACCGGGCCACAGATACGCAGTATTTT
16	TRBD2	many	TRBV7-3	TRBJ2-1	CASSLKGRGAGNEQFF	TGTGCCAGCAGCTTAAAGGGGCGGGGGGCCGGGAATGAGCAGTTCTTC
14	.	many	TRBV4-2	TRBJ2-5	CASSQVLAEETQYF	TGTGCCAGCAGCCAAGTATTAGCGGAAGAGACCCAGTACTTC
13	TRBD1	many	TRBV12-3/TRBV12-4	TRBJ1-6	CATTRQGKSPLHF	TGTGCCACCACGCGACAGGGGAAATCACCCCTCCACTTT
15	TRBD1	many	TRBV24-1	TRBJ2-1	CATSDPLDRGNEQFF	TGTGCCACCAGTGATCCCCTGGACAGGGGCAATGAGCAGTTCTTC
17	TRBD1	many	TRBV5-1	TRBJ2-7	CASSPWPTGVQGYEQYF	TGCGCCAGCAGCCCCTGGCCGACAGGGGTACAAGGCTACGAGCAGTACTTC
15	TRBD1	many	TRBV9	TRBJ1-6	CASSASGQGESPLHF	TGTGCCAGCAGCGCCAGCGGACAGGGTGAATCACCCCTCCACTTT
15	.	.	TRBV5-1	TRBJ2-3	CASSLAGAGEDTQYF	TGCGCCAGCAGCCTGGCCGGGGCAGGGGAAGATACGCAGTATTTT
15	TRBD2	many	TRBV24-1	TRBJ2-7	CATSDRLAGAGEQYF	TGTGCCACCAGTGATCGCTTAGCGGGAGCTGGCGAGCAGTACTTC
14	.	many	TRBV5-1	TRBJ2-7	CASSLSGGGYEQYF	TGCGCCAGCAGCTTGTCGGGGGGCGGATACGAGCAGTACTTC
16	TRBD1	many	TRBV14	TRBJ1-6	CASSQRVTGGSSPLHF	TGTGCCAGCAGCCAAAGGGTAACAGGGGGCAGCTCACCCCTCCACTTT
18	TRBD2	.	TRBV20-1	TRBJ2-7	CSARHLRTSGRESYEQYF	TGCAGTGCTAGACATCTTCGAACTAGCGGGAGGGAATCCTACGAACAGTACTTC
13	.	many	TRBV20-1	TRBJ2-5	CSARWTAEETQYF	TGCAGTGCTCGATGGACTGCCGAAGAGACCCAGTACTTC
13	.	.	TRBV28	TRBJ1-2	CASRVAGRSSYTF	TGTGCCAGCAGGGTGGCAGGGAGGAGTAGCTACACCTTC
15	.	few	TRBV19	TRBJ1-4	CASSPGVGGYEKLFF	TGTGCCAGTAGTCCCGGAGTGGGGGGGTATGAAAAACTGTTTTTT
13	.	many	TRBV29-1	TRBJ2-3	CSVRARDADTQYF	TGCAGCGTGAGGGCACGGGACGCAGATACGCAGTATTTT
13	.	many	TRBV7-3	TRBJ2-5	CASSRTDQETQYF	TGTGCCAGCAGCAGGACAGATCAAGAGACCCAGTACTTC
13	TRBD1	many	TRBV15	TRBJ1-2	CATHWDRDYGYTF	TGTGCCACTCACTGGGACAGGGACTATGGCTACACCTTC
16	.	.	TRBV3-1	TRBJ2-1	CASSLPGFRGRNEQFF	TGTGCCAGCAGCCTCCCAGGGTTCAGGGGTCGCAATGAGCAGTTCTTC
14	.	many	TRBV4-1	TRBJ2-7	CASSAGLLSYEQYF	TGCGCCAGCAGCGCGGGACTTCTCTCCTACGAGCAGTACTTC
14	.	many	TRBV19	TRBJ1-2	CASSPGVTDYGYTF	TGTGCCAGTAGTCCCGGAGTGACGGACTATGGCTACACCTTC
16	.	few	TRBV28	TRBJ1-6	CASSLPGGAEDSPLHF	TGTGCCAGCAGCTTGCCTGGGGGGGCAGAGGATTCACCCCTCCACTTT
12	.	many	TRBV5-8	TRBJ2-7	CASSLGFDEQYF	TGTGCCAGCAGCTTGGGTTTTGACGAGCAGTACTTC
14	TRBD1	many	TRBV20-1	TRBJ2-7	CSAQRTGATYEQYF	TGCAGTGCTCAACGGACAGGGGCAACCTACGAGCAGTACTTC
14	TRBD2	many	TRBV5-1	TRBJ2-7	CASSLERREYEQYF	TGCGCCAGCAGCTTGGAACGGCGGGAGTACGAGCAGTACTTC
13	.	many	TRBV10-3	TRBJ2-5	CAIRRDIQETQYF	TGTGCCATCAGACGGGACATCCAAGAGACCCAGTACTTC
14	.	many	TRBV20-1	TRBJ2-5	CSASSGERKETQYF	TGCAGTGCTAGCTCCGGTGAGAGGAAAGAGACCCAGTACTTC
14	.	many	TRBV19	TRBJ1-3	CASSIGGNGNTIYF	TGTGCCAGTAGTATCGGTGGGAATGGAAACACCATATATTTT
14	.	many	TRBV5-1	TRBJ2-7	CASARGRADYEQYF	TGCGCCAGCGCGCGGGGACGTGCGGACTACGAGCAGTACTTC
12	.	many	TRBV2	TRBJ2-3	CASSESADTQYF	TGTGCCAGCAGTGAATCGGCAGATACGCAGTATTTT
14	TRBD2	few	TRBV28	TRBJ2-3	CASSFLAGEDTQYF	TGTGCCAGCAGTTTCCTAGCGGGAGAAGATACGCAGTATTTT
15	.	many	TRBV6-2/TRBV6-3	TRBJ1-5	CASSQGLNSNQPQHF	TGTGCCAGCAGTCAAGGACTGAATAGCAATCAGCCCCAGCATTTT
14	.	many	TRBV7-9	TRBJ2-1	CASTQQGTNNEQFF	TGTGCCAGCACCCAGCAGGGGACGAACAATGAGCAGTTCTTC
14	.	many	TRBV4-2	TRBJ1-5	CASSQGTGNQPQHF	TGTGCCAGCAGCCAAGGGACGGGGAACCAGCCCCAGCATTTT
14	.	many	TRBV28	TRBJ2-7	CASNPTGSSYEQYF	TGTGCCAGCAACCCTACCGGGAGTTCCTACGAGCAGTACTTC
15	.	many	TRBV5-1	TRBJ2-3	CASSLGQGITDTQYF	TGCGCCAGCAGCTTGGGGCAGGGGATCACAGATACGCAGTATTTT
18	TRBD2	few	TRBV15	TRBJ2-4	CATSPQGRGLAGRNIQYF	TGTGCCACCAGCCCTCAAGGAAGGGGACTAGCGGGAAGAAACATTCAGTACTTC
14	.	many	TRBV15	TRBJ2-1	CATSRGTSYNEQFF	TGTGCCACCAGCAGAGGGACTTCCTACAATGAGCAGTTCTTC
16	.	many	TRBV7-8	TRBJ2-2	CASSFTRGANTGELFF	TGTGCCAGCAGTTTCACGAGGGGTGCCAACACCGGGGAGCTGTTTTTT
14	.	many	TRBV7-3	TRBJ1-6	CASSKDGKGSPLHF	TGTGCCAGCAGCAAAGACGGAAAAGGGTCACCCCTCCACTTT